Following are 24 T cell receptor beta chains from one sample sequenced in a study of CD8+CD57+ T cells in acquired aplastic anemia. Both TCR beta VDJ combination and CDR3 sequence profiling were carried out. Genomic DNA was the template for this profiling. TCRdb re-called the reads with MiXCR, one entry per CDR3 protein. In the table there are about 190,000 distinct CDR3 sequences, 64% of which are singletons. The sequenced sample was sorted CD4+, CD8+, or CD8+CD57+ T cells (not recorded which) from PBMCs. The source is a human donor with severe aplastic anemia or a healthy control (not recorded which).

The chain employs TRBV7-2 and TRBJ1-6; D is uncertain. The germline V and J ends were trimmed by 5 bases and 3 bases, with 5 bases remaining between them. This CDR3 comprises 13 residues. The germline CDR1 and CDR2 sequences are SGHTA and FQGNSA. The CDR3 coding sequence is TGTGCCAGCAGCCCTAGCTATAATTCACCCCTCCACTTT. It codes for CASSPSYNSPLHF.

V and J are TRBV11-2 and TRBJ2-1; unclear D gene. CDR3 length: 16 residues. Germline V lookup: CDR1 SGHAT, CDR2 FQNNGV. Trimming cost V 6 bases and J 8 bases, with 23 bases left between them. CDR3 region: CASRLPFRSSLHEQFF. The CDR3, as DNA: TGTGCCAGCAGATTACCGTTTCGAAGTTCACTGCATGAGCAGTTCTTC.

This clonotype came up once. The V gene is TRBV20-1, the J gene TRBJ2-1; D gene unclear. CDR3 length: 15 amino acids. Germline V CDR1 and CDR2: DFQATT, SNEGSKA (reference sequence). V gave up 3 bases and J gave up 0 bases, with 12 bases separating them. In nucleotides, the CDR3 is TGCAGTGCTAGCGGGTGGGTCGGCTCCTACAATGAGCAGTTCTTC. Amino acids: CSASGWVGSYNEQFF.

This clonotype was counted only a few times. The chain combines TRBV10-3 with TRBJ2-7, with D possibly TRBD1 on 6 matching bases. V shed 4 bases and J shed 1 base, with 14 bases lying between them. CDR3 length equals 15 residues. Germline lookup yields CDR1 ENHRY and CDR2 SYGVKD. This CDR3 reads CAISGGVRGSYEQYF. CDR3 in DNA: TGTGCCATCAGTGGGGGAGTGAGGGGGTCCTACGAGCAGTACTTC.

The CDR3 DNA reads TGTGCCAGTAGTAAGGGAGTAGAGACCCAGTACTTC. As protein: CASSKGVETQYF. The V and J genes are TRBV19 and TRBJ2-5, with D tentatively TRBD2 (5 bases). Trimming removed 4 bases from V and 4 bases from J, with 7 bases in between. CDR1 is LNHDA and CDR2 is SQIVND in the germline V gene (reference sequence). The CDR3 covers 12 residues.

The J gene is TRBJ2-5, the V gene TRBV20-1; D remains unclear. V lost 2 bases and J lost 6, with 7 bases in between. This CDR3 has 11 amino acids. Germline CDR1 is DFQATT and CDR2 is SNEGSKA (reference sequence). The CDR3 reads CSARQAKTQYF. Here the CDR3 DNA reads TGCAGTGCTAGACAGGCGAAGACCCAGTACTTC.

This clonotype was found a few times. The V and J genes are TRBV5-1 and TRBJ2-2, with a tentative D call TRBD1 (6 bases). This CDR3 contains 14 residues. The V end was cut by 1 base, the J end by 7 bases, with 11 bases between. Germline V gene lookup returns CDR1 SGHRS and CDR2 YFSETQ. As DNA, the CDR3 is TGCGCCAGCAGCTTGACAGGGTCCAACGGGGAGCTGTTTTTT. It translates to CASSLTGSNGELFF. Drawing the rest from reference TRBV5-1 and TRBJ2-2, the complete variable domain is KAGVTQTPRYLIKTRGQQVTLSCSPISGHRSVSWYQQTPGQGLQFLFEYFSETQRNKGNFPGRFSGRQFSNSRSEMNVSTLELGDSALYLCASSLTGSNGELFFGEGSRLTVL.

The table lists this clonotype with a few counts. V usage is TRBV29-1 and J usage is TRBJ2-3, with D possibly TRBD1 on 5 matching bases. The CDR3 length is 13 residues. Germline V gives CDR1 SQVTM, CDR2 ANQGSEA. Trimming stripped 1 base from V and 6 bases from J, with 11 bases between. The CDR3 loop reads CSVEGGGVDTQYF. CDR3 sequence (DNA): TGCAGCGTTGAAGGGGGCGGTGTGGATACGCAGTATTTT.

The genes are TRBV5-1 and TRBJ2-1; TRBD1 aligns across 8 bases. From germline, CDR1 is SGHRS and CDR2 YFSETQ. The CDR3 runs to 13 residues. The trim removed 0 bases at V and 8 bases at J, leaving 1 base unmatched. CDR3 in DNA: TGCGCCAGCAGCTTGGTGACAGGGGATGAGCAGTTCTTC. This encodes CASSLVTGDEQFF. Full variable domain (remainder filled in from reference TRBV5-1 and TRBJ2-1): KAGVTQTPRYLIKTRGQQVTLSCSPISGHRSVSWYQQTPGQGLQFLFEYFSETQRNKGNFPGRFSGRQFSNSRSEMNVSTLELGDSALYLCASSLVTGDEQFFGPGTRLTVL.

As to this clonotype: Germline is not matched at one junction end, which may reflect a read error. The CDR3 loop is CASSPLAPSGADTQYF. The CDR3 DNA reads TGTGCCAGCAGCCCCCTAGCGCCGTCGGGCGCAGATACGCAGTATTTT. The chain couples TRBV5-1 to TRBJ2-3; possibly TRBD2 for D (6 bases). This CDR3 has 16 residues. Looked up from germline, CDR1 is SGHRS and CDR2 is YFSETQ.

This clonotype showed up just a few times. The CDR3 spells CATSDPNGLGANVLTF. The CDR3 nucleotides are TGTGCCACCAGTGATCCGAATGGGTTAGGGGCCAACGTCCTGACTTTC. The rearrangement uses TRBV24-1 and TRBJ2-6; no firm D call. Germline CDR1 and CDR2: KGHDR and SFDVKD. The V end lost 3 bases, the J end lost 4 bases, and 12 bases lay between the germline ends. This CDR3 is built from 16 residues.

The chain recombines TRBV14 with TRBJ1-6; D uncertain. Trimming took off 5 bases at V and 9 bases at J, with 17 bases between the two ends. The CDR3 runs 15 residues. Germline CDR1 reads SGHDN; CDR2 reads FVKESK. The CDR3 coding sequence is TGTGCCAGCAGCGTAGGGCTGGGGTGGAGTTCACCCCTCCACTTT. This codes for CASSVGLGWSSPLHF.

The chain combines TRBV9 with TRBJ2-7; D may be TRBD2 (6 bases). The CDR3 sequence is 13 residues long. Germline lookup yields CDR1 SGDLS and CDR2 YYNGEE. V was trimmed by 5 bases and J by 6 bases, leaving 15 bases between them. CDR3 sequence (DNA): TGTGCCAGCAGTTTGAGACTAGAAGGCGAGCAGTACTTC. It encodes CASSLRLEGEQYF.

This clonotype was counted ten times or more. The rearrangement uses TRBV10-3 and TRBJ1-6; 11 nucleotides agree with TRBD1. Germline V gene lookup returns CDR1 ENHRY and CDR2 SYGVKD. The CDR3 covers 16 residues. With 4 bases clipped from V and 4 bases from J, the junction kept 3 bases outside the gene matches. DNA of the CDR3: TGTGCCATCAGTGCCGGGACAGGGGGATATAATTCACCCCTCCACTTT. Translated, it gives CAISAGTGGYNSPLHF.

This clonotype has only a few counts. The V and J genes are TRBV24-1 and TRBJ2-7; D might be TRBD1 (5 bases). V was cut by 6 bases and J by 6 bases, with 14 bases left in between. The CDR3 contains 13 residues. CDR1 is KGHDR, CDR2 SFDVKD, per germline. This CDR3 reads CATSNTQGGEQYF. CDR3 nucleotide sequence: TGTGCCACCAGTAACACCCAGGGCGGCGAGCAGTACTTC.

About this clonotype itself: Since a much larger clone is just one base distant, this may be a read error. This chain connects TRBV5-4 to TRBJ2-7; D may correspond to TRBD1 or TRBD2 (5 bases each). From germline, CDR1 is SGHNT and CDR2 YYREEE (reference sequence). Between the trimmed V and J ends, which lost 0 bases and 1 base, there was a span of 14 bases. The CDR3 spans 16 residues. CDR3 DNA sequence: TGTGCCAGCAGCTTGGCGGGACGCTTGCCTTCCTACGAGCAGTACTTC. Translation gives CASSLAGRLPSYEQYF. The full variable domain, completed using reference TRBV5-4 and TRBJ2-7, is ETGVTQSPTHLIKTRGQQVTLRCSSQSGHNTVSWYQQALGQGPQFIFQYYREEENGRGNFPPRFSGLQFPNYSSELNVNALELDDSALYLCASSLAGRLPSYEQYFGPGTRLTVT.

The chain carries TRBV9 and TRBJ2-7; D remains ambiguous. V was cut by 3 bases and J by 3 bases, with 13 bases left in between. Per germline, CDR1 SGDLS and CDR2 YYNGEE. CDR3 length: 14 residues. Written as DNA, the CDR3 is TGTGCCAGCAGCGCAGGAGACTCCAACTACGAGCAGTACTTC. Protein sequence: CASSAGDSNYEQYF.

The chain employs TRBV10-3 and TRBJ1-4, with D unclear. Germline values: CDR1 ENHRY, CDR2 SYGVKD. The CDR3 consists of 14 residues. V lost 2 bases and J lost 8, with 12 bases in between. CDR3 nucleotides: TGTGCCATCAGTGAGGCCGGGTCCAGGGAAAAACTGTTTTTT. It encodes CAISEAGSREKLFF.

In regard to this clonotype: The junction departs from germline at one end; a sequencing error may be responsible. The chain uses TRBV10-3 and TRBJ1-4; D is possibly TRBD1 (5 bases). The CDR3 contains 16 residues. CDR1 and CDR2 (germline): ENHRY, SYGVKD. This CDR3 is CATTPSRASTSEKLFF. Written as DNA, the CDR3 is TGTGCCACAACCCCATCCAGGGCCAGCACTAGTGAAAAACTGTTTTTT.

The chain couples TRBV20-1 to TRBJ2-5; tentatively, D is TRBD2 (6 bases). The CDR3 length is 14 residues. The germline CDR1 and CDR2 sequences are DFQATT and SNEGSKA (reference sequence). Between the trimmed V and J ends, which lost 0 bases and 3 bases, there was a span of 11 bases. The CDR3 bases are TGCAGTGCTAGAGAACCGGGGGTGGAAGAGACCCAGTACTTC. The encoded protein is CSAREPGVEETQYF.

This clonotype was detected ten times or more. This chain joins TRBV14 and TRBJ2-7, with D maybe TRBD1 (5 bases). Germline V CDR1 and CDR2: SGHDN, FVKESK. The CDR3 spans 15 residues. With 1 base removed from V and 0 bases from J, the gap between germline ends came to 10 bases. Here the CDR3 DNA reads TGTGCCAGCAGCCAAGCATCGGACAACTCCTACGAGCAGTACTTC. Its protein product is CASSQASDNSYEQYF.

This chain connects TRBV29-1 to TRBJ2-2; the match to TRBD2 covers 15 bases. The J segment lost 5 bases and the V segment lost 6 bases, leaving 7 bases of the junction unmatched. This CDR3 has 16 residues. Germline CDR1 and CDR2: SQVTM and ANQGSEA. The CDR3 coding sequence is TGCAGCGTAGGACTAGCGGGGGGGCCATGGACCGGGGAGCTGTTTTTT. Protein sequence: CSVGLAGGPWTGELFF.

This clonotype appeared a single time. The junction does not match germline at one end; this may be a read error. The V call is TRBV12-3 or TRBV12-4, the J call TRBJ2-2; 8 nucleotides align to TRBD2. This CDR3 has 15 amino acids. In DNA form, the CDR3 reads TGTTCCAGCAGTCCGGGACTAGGGTGGACCGGGGAGCTGTTTTTT. Protein product: CSSSPGLGWTGELFF.

Only a few counts were recorded for this clonotype. An end of the junction differs from the germline gene, which may be a read error. The J gene is TRBJ1-4, the V gene TRBV6-6; D is possibly TRBD1 (5 bases). The length of the CDR3 is 15 residues. Germline assignment: CDR1 MNHNY and CDR2 SVGAGI (reference sequence). CDR3 DNA sequence: TGTGCCAGCAGTTTCACCTCGGGGCCTAATGAAGAACTGTTTTTT. Residues: CASSFTSGPNEELFF.